The source of this T cell receptor beta chain is a study of naive and memory T cell subsets. Findings and caveats of the study: Especially in CD8 cells, naive repertoires contained a few larger clonotypes, possibly CD45RA-re-expressing memory cells. Between naive and memory subsets, TCR abundance power law exponents differed. Over 90% of naive TCR sequences appeared only once, unlike memory subsets.

Separate alpha and beta amplification began at the second PCR step. CD4+ T cell IFNgamma after overnight CMV lysate exposure gave donor CMV status. Both TRBC1 and TRBC2 were covered by a beta constant-region primer of two equimolar oligonucleotides. Four rounds of PCR amplified the ligated cDNA using nested alpha and beta constant-region primers plus SP2. TCRdb re-called the UMI-ligation and nested PCR reads with MiXCR, one entry per CDR3 protein. Found here are 95,000 to 110,000 distinct CDR3 sequences, roughly 15% of them singletons; the top ten hold 2.8%. A remark on this clonotype: The antigen is not known.

Trimming left V 3 bases short and J 2 bases short, with 5 bases between. This CDR3 contains 12 residues. Germline CDR1 ENHRY, CDR2 SYGVKD. J is TRBJ2-7 and V is TRBV10-3; no firm D call. The clonotype was recovered from a human donor in good health. Sequenced material: naive CD8+ T cells from blood. The CDR3 DNA reads as TGTGCCATCAGTGACCACCCCTACGAGCAGTACTTC. This sequence encodes CAISDHPYEQYF.